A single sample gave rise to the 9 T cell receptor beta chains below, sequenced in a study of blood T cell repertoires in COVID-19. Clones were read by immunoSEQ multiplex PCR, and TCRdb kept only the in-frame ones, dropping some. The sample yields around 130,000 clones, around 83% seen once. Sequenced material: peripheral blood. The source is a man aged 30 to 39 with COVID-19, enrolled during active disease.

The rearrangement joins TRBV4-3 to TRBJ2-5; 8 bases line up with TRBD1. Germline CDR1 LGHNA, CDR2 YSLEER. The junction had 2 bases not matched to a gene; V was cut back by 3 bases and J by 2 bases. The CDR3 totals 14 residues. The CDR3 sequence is CASSHRTGQETQYF. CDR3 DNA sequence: TGCGCCAGCAGCCACAGGACAGGGCAAGAGACCCAGTACTTC.

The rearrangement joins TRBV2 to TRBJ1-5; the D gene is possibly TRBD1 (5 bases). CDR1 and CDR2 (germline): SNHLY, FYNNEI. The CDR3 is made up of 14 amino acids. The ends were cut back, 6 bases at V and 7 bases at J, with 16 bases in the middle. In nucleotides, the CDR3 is TGTGCCAGCAGGGGGGAGGGGAACGGCCAGCCCCAGCATTTT. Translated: CASRGEGNGQPQHF.

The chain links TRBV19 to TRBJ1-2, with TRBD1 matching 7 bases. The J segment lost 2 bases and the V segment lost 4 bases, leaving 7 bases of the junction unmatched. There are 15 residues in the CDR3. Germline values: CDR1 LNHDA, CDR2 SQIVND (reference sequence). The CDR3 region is CASSTGQLINYGYTF. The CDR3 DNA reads TGTGCCAGTAGTACGGGACAGCTTATAAACTATGGCTACACCTTC.

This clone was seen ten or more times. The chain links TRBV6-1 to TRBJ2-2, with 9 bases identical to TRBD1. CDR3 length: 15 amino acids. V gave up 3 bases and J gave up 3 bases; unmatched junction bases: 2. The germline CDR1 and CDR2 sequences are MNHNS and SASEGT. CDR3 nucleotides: TGTGCCAGCAGTGAGACAGGGGGGGACACCGGGGAGCTGTTTTTT. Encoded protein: CASSETGGDTGELFF.

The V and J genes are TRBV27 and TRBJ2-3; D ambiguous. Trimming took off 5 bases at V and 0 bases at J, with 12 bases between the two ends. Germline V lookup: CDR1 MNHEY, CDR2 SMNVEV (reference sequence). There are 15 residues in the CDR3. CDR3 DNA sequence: TGTGCCAGCAGTCCCCTGACTGACAGCACAGATACGCAGTATTTT. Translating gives CASSPLTDSTDTQYF.

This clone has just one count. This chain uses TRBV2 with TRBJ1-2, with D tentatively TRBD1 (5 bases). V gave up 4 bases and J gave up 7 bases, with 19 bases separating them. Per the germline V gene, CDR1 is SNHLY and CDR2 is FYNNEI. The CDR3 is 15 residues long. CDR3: CASSGGVGQHPGYTF. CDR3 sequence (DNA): TGTGCCAGCAGTGGGGGGGTTGGCCAGCACCCTGGCTACACCTTC.

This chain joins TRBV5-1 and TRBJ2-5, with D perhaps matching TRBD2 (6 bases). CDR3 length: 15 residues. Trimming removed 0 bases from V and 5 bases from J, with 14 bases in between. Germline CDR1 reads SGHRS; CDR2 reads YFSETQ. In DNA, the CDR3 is TGCGCCAGCAGCTTGGAGACTAGGGTGTTCGAGACCCAGTACTTC. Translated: CASSLETRVFETQYF.

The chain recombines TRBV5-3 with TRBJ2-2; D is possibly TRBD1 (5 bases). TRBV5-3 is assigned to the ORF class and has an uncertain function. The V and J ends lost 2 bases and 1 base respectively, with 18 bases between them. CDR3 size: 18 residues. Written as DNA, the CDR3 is TGTGCCAGAAGCTTTCTTAGGGGATTAACTCGGAACACCGGGGAGCTGTTTTTT. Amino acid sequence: CARSFLRGLTRNTGELFF.

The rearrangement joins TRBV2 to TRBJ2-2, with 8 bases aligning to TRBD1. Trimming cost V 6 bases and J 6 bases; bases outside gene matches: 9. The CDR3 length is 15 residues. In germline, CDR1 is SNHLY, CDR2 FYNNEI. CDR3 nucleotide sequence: TGTGCCAGCAGCTTGGACAGGGTTAATGCCGGGGAGCTGTTTTTT. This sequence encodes CASSLDRVNAGELFF.